This TCR beta chain was obtained from a study of T cells after yellow fever vaccination. Findings and caveats of the study: Clones from primary vaccination mostly reappeared after the booster (96% CD4, around 90% CD8). Few clonotypes appeared in both CD4 and CD8 compartments. A weaker secondary response peaked on day 5, the primary on day 15.

In the case of this clonotype: The antigen is unknown.

TCRdb re-called the 5' RACE reads through MiXCR, storing one row per CDR3 protein. The sample yields 300,000 or so distinct CDR3 sequences, 3.5% to 4.5% seen once. The sample here was PBMCs, taken 5 days after the yellow fever booster vaccination. The sequence came from a man between 18 and 29 years old who received the YFV17D yellow fever vaccine.

The CDR3 spells CASTRLGRGQETQYF. Written as DNA, the CDR3 is TGTGCCAGCACCCGACTAGGACGGGGCCAAGAGACCCAGTACTTC. The rearrangement joins TRBV3-1 to TRBJ2-5, with D tentatively TRBD2 (6 bases). Germline lookup yields CDR1 LGHDT and CDR2 YNNKEL (reference sequence). Deletions cut 7 bases from V and 1 base from J, with 16 bases between. There are 15 residues in the CDR3.